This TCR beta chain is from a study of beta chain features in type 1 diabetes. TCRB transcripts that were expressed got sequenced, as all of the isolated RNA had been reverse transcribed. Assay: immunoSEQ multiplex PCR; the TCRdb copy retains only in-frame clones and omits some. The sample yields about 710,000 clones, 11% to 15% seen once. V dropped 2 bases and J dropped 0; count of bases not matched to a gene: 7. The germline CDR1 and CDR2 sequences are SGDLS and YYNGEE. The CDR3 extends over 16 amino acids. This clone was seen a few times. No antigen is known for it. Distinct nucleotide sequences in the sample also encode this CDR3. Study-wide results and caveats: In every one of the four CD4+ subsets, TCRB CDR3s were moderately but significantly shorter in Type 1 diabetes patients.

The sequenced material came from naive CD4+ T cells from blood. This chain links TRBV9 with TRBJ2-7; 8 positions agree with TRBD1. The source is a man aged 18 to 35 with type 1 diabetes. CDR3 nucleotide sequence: TGTGCCAGCAGCGTCGGTCAGGGGGCCAGCTCCTACGAGCAGTACTTC. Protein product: CASSVGQGASSYEQYF.